These T cell receptor beta chains were read from a single sample in a study of identical twins. TCRdb ran MiXCR on the 5' RACE reads and lists one entry per CDR3 protein. Here the sample spans around 490,000 distinct CDR3 sequences, roughly 15% being singletons. The sample also formed part of further work on yellow fever vaccine responses in identical twins.

The sample taken for sequencing was CD4+ T cells sorted from blood. The source is a woman aged 18 to 35 in good health. CDR3s include the opening cysteine and the closing phenylalanine or tryptophan. Each record gives: V gene, J gene, clone size, D gene, CDR3 DNA, CDR3 protein. The D gene is left open where the match is weak. For some rows the clone size is stated as once, few or many, or as a class when expanded; others skip it.

v_call: TRBV3-1
j_call: TRBJ2-5
clone_size: few
d_call: -
cdr3_nt: TGTGCCAGCAGCCACAGGGGTGACGGAAAGGAGACCCAGTACTTC
cdr3_aa: CASSHRGDGKETQYF

v_call: TRBV2
j_call: TRBJ1-1
clone_size: few
d_call: -
cdr3_nt: TGTGCCAGCAGAGGGGACGCAATCGGGACTGAAGCTTTCTTT
cdr3_aa: CASRGDAIGTEAFF

v_call: TRBV5-1
j_call: TRBJ2-1
clone_size: few
d_call: TRBD2
cdr3_nt: TGCGCCAGCAGCATACAAACTAGCGGCAGCTCCTACAATGAGCAGTTCTTC
cdr3_aa: CASSIQTSGSSYNEQFF

v_call: TRBV7-2
j_call: TRBJ2-3
clone_size: -
d_call: -
cdr3_nt: TGTGCCAGCAGCTTTATAGCCGGGACCACAGATACGCAGTATTTT
cdr3_aa: CASSFIAGTTDTQYF

v_call: TRBV6-5
j_call: TRBJ2-1
clone_size: -
d_call: TRBD2
cdr3_nt: TGTGCCAGCAGTTACTCGACTAGCGGCTCCTACAATGAGCAGTTCTTC
cdr3_aa: CASSYSTSGSYNEQFF

v_call: TRBV5-1
j_call: TRBJ2-5
clone_size: few
d_call: TRBD1
cdr3_nt: TGCGCCAGCAGCTACCTCACTGCCCTCGGACAGGGAGAGACCCAGTACTTC
cdr3_aa: CASSYLTALGQGETQYF

v_call: TRBV11-2
j_call: TRBJ2-3
clone_size: -
d_call: -
cdr3_nt: TGTGCCAGCAGCTTATGGGACAGCACAGATACGCAGTATTTT
cdr3_aa: CASSLWDSTDTQYF

v_call: TRBV5-1
j_call: TRBJ2-1
clone_size: -
d_call: -
cdr3_nt: TGCGCCAGCAGCTTGGTTCCGGGGGCCTACAATGAGCAGTTCTTC
cdr3_aa: CASSLVPGAYNEQFF

v_call: TRBV6-5
j_call: TRBJ2-6
clone_size: few
d_call: -
cdr3_nt: TGTGCCAGCAGTTACAAAGGATTTGGGGCCAACGTCCTGACTTTC
cdr3_aa: CASSYKGFGANVLTF

v_call: TRBV6-1
j_call: TRBJ2-7
clone_size: -
d_call: TRBD2
cdr3_nt: TGTGCCAGCAGACCTAGCGGGCCCTCCTACGAGCAGTACTTC
cdr3_aa: CASRPSGPSYEQYF

v_call: TRBV29-1
j_call: TRBJ1-1
clone_size: few
d_call: TRBD1
cdr3_nt: TGCAGCGTTGTGATACAGGGGGGGTTTAACACTGAAGCTTTCTTT
cdr3_aa: CSVVIQGGFNTEAFF

v_call: TRBV20-1
j_call: TRBJ2-7
clone_size: few
d_call: TRBD1
cdr3_nt: TGCAGTGCAAATAACAGGGGGCACTCCTACGAGCAGTACTTC
cdr3_aa: CSANNRGHSYEQYF

v_call: TRBV6-5
j_call: TRBJ2-3
clone_size: few
d_call: -
cdr3_nt: TGTGCCAGCAGTTACCGTCCTAGGGCAGATACGCAGTATTTT
cdr3_aa: CASSYRPRADTQYF

v_call: TRBV20-1
j_call: TRBJ2-3
clone_size: -
d_call: TRBD2
cdr3_nt: TGCAGTGCTAGTTTAGCGGGAGAAAGCACAGATACGCAGTATTTT
cdr3_aa: CSASLAGESTDTQYF

v_call: TRBV28
j_call: TRBJ2-5
clone_size: few
d_call: -
cdr3_nt: TGTGCCAGCAGTCGAGCTTTTCGGCAAGAGACCCAGTACTTC
cdr3_aa: CASSRAFRQETQYF

v_call: TRBV5-1
j_call: TRBJ2-1
clone_size: many
d_call: TRBD2
cdr3_nt: TGCGCCAGCACCCCGGGGCATAGCGGGACCTACAATGAGCAGTTCTTC
cdr3_aa: CASTPGHSGTYNEQFF

v_call: TRBV25-1
j_call: TRBJ2-3
clone_size: -
d_call: -
cdr3_nt: TGTGCCAGTAGGCCAGGGGGCACAGATACGCAGTATTTT
cdr3_aa: CASRPGGTDTQYF

v_call: TRBV20-1
j_call: TRBJ2-4
clone_size: -
d_call: -
cdr3_nt: TGCAGTGCTAGGACACAGGGTGGTCTGGGCATTCAGTACTTC
cdr3_aa: CSARTQGGLGIQYF

v_call: TRBV12-3/TRBV12-4
j_call: TRBJ1-1
clone_size: -
d_call: -
cdr3_nt: TGTGCCAGCAGCCAACCGGAACTGAACACTGAAGCTTTCTTT
cdr3_aa: CASSQPELNTEAFF

v_call: TRBV28
j_call: TRBJ1-2
clone_size: -
d_call: -
cdr3_nt: TGTGCCGGTCTAGGGTCTAACTATGGCTACACCTTC
cdr3_aa: CAGLGSNYGYTF

v_call: TRBV20-1
j_call: TRBJ2-1
clone_size: many
d_call: TRBD1
cdr3_nt: TGCAGTGCTGAGGGACAGGGTAACTCCTACAATGAGCAGTTCTTC
cdr3_aa: CSAEGQGNSYNEQFF

v_call: TRBV9
j_call: TRBJ1-2
clone_size: -
d_call: TRBD1
cdr3_nt: TGTGCCAGCAGCGTAGTAACAGGGGGCAGTGGCTACACCTTC
cdr3_aa: CASSVVTGGSGYTF

v_call: TRBV5-1
j_call: TRBJ1-2
clone_size: few
d_call: -
cdr3_nt: TGCGCCAGCAGCTTGTTTGGCGATACTAACTATGGCTACACCTTC
cdr3_aa: CASSLFGDTNYGYTF

v_call: TRBV6-6
j_call: TRBJ1-2
clone_size: few
d_call: -
cdr3_nt: TGTGCCAGCTCAGGGGTTGGCTACACCTTC
cdr3_aa: CASSGVGYTF

v_call: TRBV7-3
j_call: TRBJ2-3
clone_size: few
d_call: -
cdr3_nt: TGTGCCAGCAGCCCCCTCGACACCAGCACAGATACGCAGTATTTT
cdr3_aa: CASSPLDTSTDTQYF

v_call: TRBV28
j_call: TRBJ2-2
clone_size: -
d_call: -
cdr3_nt: TGTGCCAGCAGGCAGGCGGGGAGGACCGGGGAGCTGTTTTTT
cdr3_aa: CASRQAGRTGELFF

v_call: TRBV20-1
j_call: TRBJ2-7
clone_size: few
d_call: TRBD2
cdr3_nt: TGCAGTGCTAGGGGGGGGTCCGGCGAGCAGTACTTC
cdr3_aa: CSARGGSGEQYF

v_call: TRBV5-1
j_call: TRBJ1-1
clone_size: few
d_call: -
cdr3_nt: TGCGCCAGCAGCTTGGTTGGTCTGAGTGAAGCTTTCTTT
cdr3_aa: CASSLVGLSEAFF

v_call: TRBV5-4
j_call: TRBJ1-1
clone_size: many
d_call: -
cdr3_nt: TGTGCCAGCAGCCCAGGTGGTAAGAACACTGAAGCTTTCTTT
cdr3_aa: CASSPGGKNTEAFF

v_call: TRBV19
j_call: TRBJ2-3
clone_size: few
d_call: -
cdr3_nt: TGTGCCAGTAGTTCCAACTCAGATACGCAGTATTTT
cdr3_aa: CASSSNSDTQYF

v_call: TRBV24-1
j_call: TRBJ1-6
clone_size: few
d_call: -
cdr3_nt: TGTGCCACCAGTGCGGCCTATAATTCACCCCTCCACTTT
cdr3_aa: CATSAAYNSPLHF

v_call: TRBV10-3
j_call: TRBJ1-5
clone_size: few
d_call: -
cdr3_nt: TGTGCCATCAGTGATATGGGGGCCAATCAGCCCCAGCATTTT
cdr3_aa: CAISDMGANQPQHF

v_call: TRBV5-1
j_call: TRBJ1-1
clone_size: many
d_call: -
cdr3_nt: TGCGCCAGCAGCTCCCTCGCGGTGGGGGCCAACACTGAAGCTTTCTTT
cdr3_aa: CASSSLAVGANTEAFF

v_call: TRBV5-1
j_call: TRBJ2-1
clone_size: -
d_call: TRBD2
cdr3_nt: TGCGCCAGCAGTGCCCTAACTAGCGGGGGGGCGAATGAGCAGTTCTTC
cdr3_aa: CASSALTSGGANEQFF

v_call: TRBV20-1
j_call: TRBJ2-3
clone_size: few
d_call: TRBD2
cdr3_nt: TGCAGTGCTAGACCCCCCGGGACTAGCGGGGGGGTTAGCACAGATACGCAGTATTTT
cdr3_aa: CSARPPGTSGGVSTDTQYF

v_call: TRBV20-1
j_call: TRBJ2-3
clone_size: few
d_call: -
cdr3_nt: TGCAGTGCTCCAGCGGTAGATACGCAGTATTTT
cdr3_aa: CSAPAVDTQYF

v_call: TRBV5-6
j_call: TRBJ2-1
clone_size: -
d_call: TRBD1
cdr3_nt: TGTGCCAGCAGCGTTACCCGGACAGGGGCCAATGAGCAGTTCTTC
cdr3_aa: CASSVTRTGANEQFF

v_call: TRBV7-9
j_call: TRBJ2-1
clone_size: -
d_call: -
cdr3_nt: TGTGCCAGCAGCTTAATCAGCTCCTACAATGAGCAGTTCTTC
cdr3_aa: CASSLISSYNEQFF

v_call: TRBV24-1
j_call: TRBJ2-1
clone_size: few
d_call: TRBD2
cdr3_nt: TGTGCCACCAGTGAATATGGGGCTAGCGGGAGCATCTACAATGAGCAGTTCTTC
cdr3_aa: CATSEYGASGSIYNEQFF

v_call: TRBV11-2
j_call: TRBJ2-7
clone_size: few
d_call: -
cdr3_nt: TGTGCCAGCAGCATCTGGGGGCGGGAGCAGTACTTC
cdr3_aa: CASSIWGREQYF

v_call: TRBV20-1
j_call: TRBJ1-5
clone_size: many
d_call: -
cdr3_nt: TGCAGTGCTACTGACAGAAATCAGCCCCAGCATTTT
cdr3_aa: CSATDRNQPQHF

v_call: TRBV7-2
j_call: TRBJ1-2
clone_size: few
d_call: TRBD1
cdr3_nt: TGTGCCAGCAGCACAAGACAGGGTGGCTATGGCTACACCTTC
cdr3_aa: CASSTRQGGYGYTF

v_call: TRBV5-5
j_call: TRBJ2-2
clone_size: -
d_call: -
cdr3_nt: TGTGCCAGCAGCCCCACAGGGAGCGCGAACACCGGGGAGCTGTTTTTT
cdr3_aa: CASSPTGSANTGELFF

v_call: TRBV18
j_call: TRBJ1-1
clone_size: few
d_call: -
cdr3_nt: TGTGCCAGCTCATCGAACAGGGCTCCTGAAGCTTTCTTT
cdr3_aa: CASSSNRAPEAFF

v_call: TRBV2
j_call: TRBJ2-2
clone_size: few
d_call: -
cdr3_nt: TGTGCCGTCAAGACCCCGCCACCGAACACCGGGGAGCTGTTTTTT
cdr3_aa: CAVKTPPPNTGELFF

v_call: TRBV20-1
j_call: TRBJ1-6
clone_size: few
d_call: -
cdr3_nt: TGCAGTGCCAGACAGGATTTCTATAATTCACCCCTCCACTTT
cdr3_aa: CSARQDFYNSPLHF

v_call: TRBV3-1
j_call: TRBJ2-7
clone_size: many
d_call: TRBD2
cdr3_nt: TGTGCCAGCAGCACCAGACTAGCAGCATCCTACGAGCAGTACTTC
cdr3_aa: CASSTRLAASYEQYF

v_call: TRBV24-1
j_call: TRBJ2-3
clone_size: -
d_call: -
cdr3_nt: TGTGCCACCAGTGGGTCCGCAGGAAGCACAGATACGCAGTATTTT
cdr3_aa: CATSGSAGSTDTQYF

v_call: TRBV24-1
j_call: TRBJ2-5
clone_size: -
d_call: -
cdr3_nt: TGTGCCACCAGTGACCCACTTGCGGGGGCGTACCAAGAGACCCAGTACTTC
cdr3_aa: CATSDPLAGAYQETQYF

v_call: TRBV12-3/TRBV12-4
j_call: TRBJ2-2
clone_size: many
d_call: TRBD2
cdr3_nt: TGTGCCAGCAGTTCTTTTGCGGGAGGTACCGGGGAGCTGTTTTTT
cdr3_aa: CASSSFAGGTGELFF

v_call: TRBV25-1
j_call: TRBJ2-5
clone_size: few
d_call: TRBD2
cdr3_nt: TGTGCCAGCAGAGTTAGCGGGGGGGTCCAAGAGACCCAGTACTTC
cdr3_aa: CASRVSGGVQETQYF

v_call: TRBV6-1
j_call: TRBJ1-5
clone_size: -
d_call: -
cdr3_nt: TGTGCCAGCAGTGGACGGGAAGCTAGCAATCAGCCCCAGCATTTT
cdr3_aa: CASSGREASNQPQHF

v_call: TRBV5-1
j_call: TRBJ2-3
clone_size: -
d_call: TRBD2
cdr3_nt: TGCGCCAGCAGCGTCGTTCTAGCGGGGGGGCCGGATACGCAGTATTTT
cdr3_aa: CASSVVLAGGPDTQYF